This T cell receptor beta chain was observed in a study of radiation and T cells in renal cell carcinoma. General observations from the study: Top tumor clonotypes rose in blood 2 weeks post-radiation, then contracted.

A word on this clone: Its antigen is not known.

Profiling relied on immunoSEQ multiplex PCR, and the TCRdb table lists in-frame clones only, not all of them. The sample lists about 170,000 clones; 88% were seen once. Regarding time point: blood 4 weeks post-SBRT, at nephrectomy. Specified treatment: 15 Gy SBRT to primary tumor, nephrectomy 4 weeks later. Nephrectomy followed 15 Gy stereotactic body radiation by 4 weeks. Serial blood draws occurred at baseline and 2 and 4 weeks post-SBRT. Clear cell pathology was present in this patient's renal cell carcinoma. Sequencing was performed on blood, taken from a patient whose treatment included radiotherapy and nephrectomy. The receptor was isolated from a woman aged 45-65 years with renal cell carcinoma.

Written as DNA, the CDR3 is TGTGCCATCAAACCCGGGACTAGCGGATACGAGCAGTACTTC. Translation: CAIKPGTSGYEQYF. The rearrangement joins TRBV6-6 to TRBJ2-7; 11 bases agree with TRBD2. Per the germline V gene, CDR1 is MNHNY and CDR2 is SVGAGI (reference sequence). V shed 10 bases, J shed 4 bases, and the junction held 9 bases outside the gene matches. The CDR3 contains 14 residues.